The next 30 T cell receptor beta chains were all read from a single sample in a study of technical replicates of blood from a few donors. Measured with immunoSEQ multiplex PCR; TCRdb has only the in-frame clones, and not every one. The sample includes about 88,000 clones, about 95% of them seen just once. Input material: T cells isolated from PBMCs. The source of these receptors is a human donor in good health.

The chain joins TRBV4-2 to TRBJ1-4; D is unresolved. V lost 0 bases and J lost 10, with 12 bases in between. The CDR3 spans 14 residues. Germline V gene sequence: CDR1 LGHNA, CDR2 YNFKEQ. The CDR3 is CASSQDLIGRKLFF. Here the CDR3 DNA reads TGTGCCAGCAGCCAAGACCTGATAGGGAGAAAACTGTTTTTT.

The chain uses TRBV19 and TRBJ1-4; 10 nucleotides agree with TRBD1. V lost 7 bases and J lost 8; bases outside the gene matches: 4. This CDR3 has 13 residues. Germline values: CDR1 LNHDA, CDR2 SQIVND (reference sequence). Here the CDR3 reads CASKDRGIEKLFF. CDR3 in DNA: TGTGCCAGTAAGGACAGGGGGATCGAAAAACTGTTTTTT.

J is TRBJ2-7 and V is TRBV7-6; D may be TRBD1 (6 bases). The CDR3 has 13 amino acids. The V and J ends lost 4 bases and 12 bases respectively, with 19 bases between them. Germline CDR1 SGHVS, CDR2 FNYEAQ. The CDR3 bases are TGTGCCAGCAGCTCAACTAAACAGGGATCGCTGTACTTC. The encoded protein is CASSSTKQGSLYF.

The CDR3 here is CAWSSGSYEQYF. In DNA form, the CDR3 reads TGTGCCTGGAGTTCCGGGAGCTACGAGCAGTACTTC. The chain employs TRBV30 and TRBJ2-7, with D possibly matching TRBD2 (6 bases). The length of the CDR3 is 12 residues. Germline CDR1 reads GTSNPN; CDR2 reads SVGIG (reference sequence). The germline V and J ends were trimmed by 2 bases and 3 bases, with 8 bases remaining between them.

The genes are TRBV18 and TRBJ2-6, with D maybe TRBD2 (7 bases). The length of the CDR3 is 17 residues. V was trimmed by 8 bases and J by 0 bases, leaving 17 bases between them. Germline assignment: CDR1 KGHSH and CDR2 LQKENI. The CDR3 DNA reads as TGTGCCAGCAAACAGGGAGGGGCCTACTCTGGGGCCAACGTCCTGACTTTC. It yields the protein CASKQGGAYSGANVLTF.

This chain links TRBV7-3 with TRBJ2-2; 11 bases align to TRBD1. The CDR3 sequence is 15 residues long. The ends lost 4 bases at V and 4 bases at J; junction bases unmatched: 2. CDR1 and CDR2 (germline): SGHTA, FQGTGA. The CDR3 nucleotides read TGTGCCAGCAGCTCCGGGACAGGGGGCACCGGGGAGCTGTTTTTT. Its translation: CASSSGTGGTGELFF. Drawing the rest from reference TRBV7-3 and TRBJ2-2, the complete variable domain is GAGVSQTPSNKVTEKGKYVELRCDPISGHTALYWYRQSLGQGPEFLIYFQGTGAADDSGLPNDRFFAVRPEGSVSTLKIQRTERGDSAVYLCASSSGTGGTGELFFGEGSRLTVL.

The J gene is TRBJ2-7, the V gene TRBV27; D is possibly TRBD1 (6 bases). The CDR3 is 16 residues long. V lost 7 bases and J 3 bases, leaving 22 bases between the germline ends. Germline loops: CDR1 MNHEY, CDR2 SMNVEV (reference sequence). This CDR3 reads CASILPDQGNYYEQYF. CDR3 nucleotide sequence: TGTGCCAGCATCCTACCTGACCAGGGGAATTACTACGAGCAGTACTTC.

The chain carries TRBV7-9 and TRBJ1-2; 10 bases map to TRBD1. The CDR3 is made up of 15 amino acids. From germline, CDR1 is SEHNR and CDR2 FQNEAQ (reference sequence). Trimming took 3 bases from V and 8 from J; bases not matched to a gene: 9. CDR3 loop: CASSFSSGTGVGYTF. The CDR3 DNA reads TGTGCCAGCAGCTTTTCATCCGGGACAGGGGTCGGCTACACCTTC.

The gene calls are TRBV6-5 and TRBJ2-3, with 9 positions matching TRBD2. The V and J ends lost 6 bases and 6 bases, in that order; junction bases with no gene match: 7. Germline assignment: CDR1 MNHEY and CDR2 SVGAGI. The CDR3 is 14 amino acids. The CDR3 spells CASRPGLASDTQYF. The CDR3 DNA is TGTGCCAGCAGACCGGGACTAGCTTCGGATACGCAGTATTTT.

The CDR3: CASSPRGGADQPQHF. CDR3 sequence (DNA): TGCGCCAGCAGCCCGCGAGGGGGGGCTGATCAGCCCCAGCATTTT. The chain uses TRBV5-1 and TRBJ1-5, with a possible D match to TRBD1 (6 bases). The CDR3 covers 15 residues. Germline loops: CDR1 SGHRS, CDR2 YFSETQ. Trimming removed 4 bases from V and 5 bases from J, with 16 bases in between.

Turning to this clone: The sample contains more than one DNA sequence encoding this CDR3. The rearrangement joins TRBV7-2 to TRBJ1-5; 8 bases map to TRBD1. Trimming removed 5 bases from V and 4 bases from J; junction bases left unmatched: 4. The CDR3 covers 14 residues. In germline, CDR1 is SGHTA, CDR2 FQGNSA. The CDR3 nucleotides are TGTGCCAGCAGCCCGAGGACAGGGAATCAGCCCCAGCATTTT. It encodes CASSPRTGNQPQHF.

The rearrangement uses TRBV6-6 and TRBJ2-7, with D possibly TRBD2 on 5 matching bases. Trimming shortened V by 2 bases and J by 0 bases, and 11 bases separated the two germline ends. CDR3 size: 15 residues. Germline V gives CDR1 MNHNY, CDR2 SVGAGI (reference sequence). CDR3 nucleotide sequence: TGTGCCAGCAGTTACCGTAAAACTAGCTCCTACGAGCAGTACTTC. Amino acids: CASSYRKTSSYEQYF.

This clone was recorded once. The J gene is TRBJ2-5, the V gene TRBV1; whether TRBD2, the table's D call, matches the DNA was not checked. TRBV1 is noted as a pseudogene. CDR3 length: 18 amino acids. The DNA of the CDR3 is TGCACCAGCACCCGGGAGGGACTAGCGGGAGGGCCAGAAGAGACCCAGTACTTC. This gives the protein CTSTREGLAGGPEETQYF.

The rearrangement links TRBV12-5 to TRBJ2-1, with D possibly matching TRBD2 (5 bases). The V and J ends lost 3 bases and 10 bases respectively, with 22 bases between them. The CDR3 is 16 residues long. The V gene's germline CDR1 is LGHNT and CDR2 FRNRAP. CDR3 region: CASGLVLTRLAQEQFF. The CDR3 DNA reads TGTGCTAGTGGTTTAGTCCTTACTAGACTCGCCCAGGAGCAGTTCTTC.

The gene calls are TRBV5-1 and TRBJ2-1; no clear D gene. From germline, CDR1 is SGHRS and CDR2 YFSETQ. The CDR3 has 16 residues. V dropped 4 bases and J dropped 2 bases, with 16 bases sitting between them. The CDR3 is CASSGSGINPYNEQFF. Written as DNA, the CDR3 is TGCGCCAGCAGCGGATCAGGAATTAATCCCTACAATGAGCAGTTCTTC.

V and J are TRBV4-3 and TRBJ1-3; D possibly corresponds to TRBD1 (6 bases). V lost 0 bases and J lost 2, with 11 bases in between. CDR3 length: 16 amino acids. CDR1 and CDR2 (germline): LGHNA, YSLEER. The CDR3 bases are TGCGCCAGCAGCCAAGACGGGGAGGGGGCTGGAAACACCATATATTTT. This sequence encodes CASSQDGEGAGNTIYF.

The V call is TRBV5-8, the J call TRBJ2-5, with a possible D match to TRBD1 (5 bases). CDR1 and CDR2 (germline): SGHTS, YDEGEE. The CDR3 runs to 14 residues. V was clipped by 0 bases and J by 4 bases, with 10 bases between them. The CDR3 DNA is TGTGCCAGCAGCTTGGGAGTAGGGGCAGAGACCCAGTACTTC. It codes for CASSLGVGAETQYF.

This sequence joins TRBV7-2 and TRBJ1-5; 7 bases line up with TRBD1. Germline CDR1 reads SGHTA; CDR2 reads FQGNSA. V shed 1 base and J 8 bases; nucleotides not matched to a gene: 8. The CDR3 extends over 15 amino acids. CDR3 sequence (DNA): TGTGCCAGCAGCTTAGTTATCGGGACAGAGGAGCCCCAGCATTTT. This translates into CASSLVIGTEEPQHF.

This sequence joins TRBV13 and TRBJ2-7; no clear D gene. Per the germline V gene, CDR1 is PRHDT and CDR2 is FYEKMQ (reference sequence). V was pared by 5 bases and J by 0 bases, with 11 bases between. This CDR3 region has 14 residues. CDR3 sequence: CASSGEVGSYEQYF. For the CDR3, the DNA is TGTGCCAGCAGCGGAGAAGTTGGCTCCTACGAGCAGTACTTC.

The chain joins TRBV27 to TRBJ2-7; 15 bases are shared with TRBD2. Trimming at V came to 3 bases and at J to 5 bases, leaving 2 bases not matched to a gene. Germline CDR1 MNHEY, CDR2 SMNVEV (reference sequence). The CDR3 contains 15 residues. CDR3 bases: TGTGCCAGCAGTTTCGGGACTAGCGGGAGGAACGAGCAGTACTTC. Amino acid sequence: CASSFGTSGRNEQYF.

The rearrangement uses TRBV5-4 and TRBJ2-7, with 8 positions matching TRBD2. V shed 0 bases and J 7 bases; nucleotides not matched to a gene: 15. CDR1 is SGHNT, CDR2 YYREEE, per germline (reference sequence). This CDR3 has 17 residues. The CDR3, as DNA: TGTGCCAGCAGCTTGGGGGCATTCGGGACTAGTTCTTTAGAGCAGTACTTC. As protein: CASSLGAFGTSSLEQYF.

The chain uses TRBV6-5 and TRBJ2-7, with TRBD2 identical over 7 bases. Looked up from germline, CDR1 is MNHEY and CDR2 is SVGAGI. The V gene end was trimmed by 0 bases and the J gene end by 9 bases; junction bases not matched to a gene: 5. The CDR3 is 13 residues long. The DNA of the CDR3 is TGTGCCAGCAGTTACTCTGAGAAGCGGGGGCAGTACTTC. Its protein is CASSYSEKRGQYF.

V and J are TRBV30 and TRBJ2-1; 7 positions match TRBD2. The CDR3 has 14 residues. V shed 1 base, J shed 2 bases, and the junction held 2 bases outside the gene matches. Germline CDR1 reads GTSNPN; CDR2 reads SVGIG (reference sequence). CDR3 sequence (DNA): TGTGCCTGGAGTGGCGGGAGAGCCTACAATGAGCAGTTCTTC. Translation gives CAWSGGRAYNEQFF.

This chain links TRBV27 with TRBJ1-4, with D unclear. The CDR3 consists of 14 residues. Germline loops: CDR1 MNHEY, CDR2 SMNVEV (reference sequence). The ends were cut back, 3 bases at V and 0 bases at J, with 5 bases in the middle. CDR3 loop: CASSFGSTNEKLFF. For the CDR3, the DNA is TGTGCCAGCAGTTTCGGGTCAACTAATGAAAAACTGTTTTTT.

J is TRBJ2-5 and V is TRBV2; 10 bases agree with TRBD1. Germline V gene sequence: CDR1 SNHLY, CDR2 FYNNEI. V lost 5 bases to trimming and J lost 0 bases; unmatched junction nucleotides: 3. The CDR3 has 15 residues. The CDR3 loop is CASSPGQGYQETQYF. The CDR3 DNA follows: TGTGCCAGCAGTCCGGGACAGGGGTACCAAGAGACCCAGTACTTC.

Remarks on this clone: At one end the junction does not follow the germline gene, possibly because of a read error. This chain joins TRBV7-7 and TRBJ2-2; D possibly corresponds to TRBD1 (5 bases). The CDR3 contains 16 residues. The germline V gene encodes CDR1 SSHAT and CDR2 FNYEAQ (reference sequence). DNA of the CDR3: TGTGCTAGCAGCTTAGTAGGGGCGACGCACACCGGGGAGCTGTTTTTT. This codes for CASSLVGATHTGELFF.

The chain has TRBV11-3 and TRBJ1-3; D uncertain. V was pared by 1 base and J by 0 bases, with 7 bases between. This CDR3 region has 15 residues. Germline V gene lookup returns CDR1 SGHNT and CDR2 YENEEA. CDR3 nucleotide sequence: TGTGCCAGCAGCTTAGGAGGGAACTCTGGAAACACCATATATTTT. Translating gives CASSLGGNSGNTIYF.

In DNA form, the CDR3 reads TGTGCCGCTTTCGGGACTAATGACAATGAGCAGTTCTTC. Protein: CAAFGTNDNEQFF. The chain combines TRBV28 with TRBJ2-1, with 7 nucleotides matching TRBD2. The CDR3 is 13 amino acids. From germline, CDR1 is MDHEN and CDR2 SYDVKM. With 11 bases clipped from V and 5 bases from J, the junction kept 9 bases outside the gene matches.

The rearrangement links TRBV7-2 to TRBJ1-4; 7 nucleotides align to TRBD1. V dropped 4 bases and J dropped 3; count of bases not matched to a gene: 2. Germline loops: CDR1 SGHTA, CDR2 FQGNSA. CDR3 length: 14 amino acids. CDR3 coding DNA: TGTGCCAGCAGCTCGGGACAGTCTAATGAAAAACTGTTTTTT. It codes for CASSSGQSNEKLFF.

This chain's CDR3 is CASSPSGREGTNEQFF. As DNA, the CDR3 is TGTGCCAGTAGTCCTAGCGGGAGGGAGGGGACAAATGAGCAGTTCTTC. The chain has TRBV19 and TRBJ2-1; TRBD2 matches 12 bases. With V trimmed by 5 bases and J by 7 bases, 9 bases remained unmatched. Germline values: CDR1 LNHDA, CDR2 SQIVND (reference sequence). CDR3 size: 16 residues.